This TCR beta chain was identified during a study of blood T cell repertoires in COVID-19. The germline V gene has CDR1 KGHSH and CDR2 LQKENI. The junction had 3 bases not matched to a gene; V was cut back by 5 bases and J by 2 bases. CDR3 size: 14 residues. TCRdb's table, derived via immunoSEQ multiplex PCR, lists solely in-frame clones and lacks some. This table has more than 45,000 clones, about 90% appearing once. Sequencing input: peripheral blood. This sequence was found in a man in his sixties or seventies with active COVID-19. The rearrangement uses TRBV18 and TRBJ1-2, with TRBD1 identical over 9 bases. The CDR3 reads CASSADRGNYGYTF. The CDR3 DNA reads TGTGCCAGCTCAGCGGACAGGGGAAACTATGGCTACACCTTC.